The 4 T cell receptor beta chains in this list originate from one sample, sequenced in a study of T cell changes during pregnancy in multiple sclerosis. Here immunoSEQ multiplex PCR was the method, and the copy in TCRdb shows in-frame clones only, minus some. The sample includes 55,000 or so clones, roughly 90% of them seen just once. The sequencing here drew on CD4+ T cells from peripheral blood mononuclear cells, taken after pregnancy. The source of these receptors is a female donor in good health, enrolled as a control in a pregnancy study.

The CDR3 DNA is TGTGCCAGCAGCTTCAGGGGGGCAGACACCGGGGAGCTGTTTTTT. Protein: CASSFRGADTGELFF. The rearrangement links TRBV5-4 to TRBJ2-2, with D possibly matching TRBD1 (7 bases). The CDR3 contains 15 residues. V was cut by 2 bases and J by 3 bases, with 11 bases left in between. Looked up from germline, CDR1 is SGHNT and CDR2 is YYREEE (reference sequence).

This chain joins TRBV6-6 and TRBJ2-7; 10 bases match TRBD1. The V and J ends lost 5 bases and 0 bases, in that order; junction bases with no gene match: 1. There are 14 residues in the CDR3. CDR1 is MNHNY, CDR2 SVGAGI, per germline (reference sequence). The DNA for the CDR3 is TGTGCCAGCAGTCGACAGGGGGCCTCCTACGAGCAGTACTTC. It codes for CASSRQGASYEQYF.

This sequence joins TRBV21-1 and TRBJ2-1; TRBD1, the table's D call, lacks a check against the DNA. TRBV21-1 is recorded as a pseudogene. There are 16 residues in the CDR3. DNA of the CDR3: TGTGCCAGCAGCCGAAAACAGGGCCCATCCTACAATGAGCAGTTCTTC. This gives the protein CASSRKQGPSYNEQFF.

This chain joins TRBV27 and TRBJ2-1; D might be TRBD1 (6 bases). This CDR3 region has 12 residues. CDR1 MNHEY and CDR2 SMNVEV come from the germline V gene (reference sequence). Trimming removed 8 bases from V and 9 bases from J, with 14 bases in between. The CDR3 here is CASAWDTGEQFF. The CDR3 nucleotides are TGTGCCAGCGCCTGGGACACTGGTGAGCAGTTCTTC.